This passage covers 25 T cell receptor beta chains from one sample sequenced in a study of early T cells in non-severe SARS-CoV-2 infection. TCRdb re-analysed the 5' RACE reads in MiXCR, keeping a single row per CDR3 protein. The sample records some 55,000 distinct CDR3 sequences, 12% being singletons. The sample here was whole blood, taken at baseline. The receptors were gathered from an adult who was a healthcare worker with PCR-confirmed SARS-CoV-2 infection or an uninfected control (not recorded which).

The chain has TRBV6-2 or TRBV6-3 and TRBJ2-1, with D possibly matching TRBD2 (6 bases). Trimming removed 3 bases at V and 0 bases at J, with 9 bases between. The CDR3 covers 15 residues. The V gene's germline CDR1 is MNHEY and CDR2 SVGEGT. CDR3 nucleotides: TGTGCCAGCAGTTATATCGGGGGCTCCTACAATGAGCAGTTCTTC. Its protein is CASSYIGGSYNEQFF.

This clonotype was detected a few times. This chain connects TRBV27 to TRBJ2-5; D tentatively fits TRBD1 or TRBD2 (6 bases each). Trimming cost V 5 bases and J 2 bases, with 18 bases left between them. Per the germline V gene, CDR1 is MNHEY and CDR2 is SMNVEV (reference sequence). The CDR3 has 16 amino acids. CDR3 coding DNA: TGTGCCAGCAGTCCCGCCGGGGGCAGGGGACAAGAGACCCAGTACTTC. The encoded protein is CASSPAGGRGQETQYF.

A few counts support this clonotype. The chain uses TRBV5-4 and TRBJ1-3, with a possible D match to TRBD1 (5 bases). The CDR3 covers 13 residues. The ends were cut back, 2 bases at V and 7 bases at J, with 10 bases in the middle. Germline CDR1 reads SGHNT; CDR2 reads YYREEE (reference sequence). The CDR3 region is CASSFSGINTIYF. The CDR3 bases are TGTGCCAGCAGCTTTTCAGGGATCAACACCATATATTTT.

This clonotype was counted ten times or more. One end of the junction varies from germline; a read error may be responsible. The gene calls are TRBV6-5 and TRBJ2-1, with D unclear. The germline V gene has CDR1 MNHEY and CDR2 SVGAGI. The CDR3 runs 15 residues. Written as DNA, the CDR3 is TGTGCCAGCAGTTACCGAAAGAAGGTCTACGATGAGCAGTTCTTC. It encodes CASSYRKKVYDEQFF.

By share, this clonotype counts as medium-sized. This chain uses TRBV27 with TRBJ2-7, with D perhaps matching TRBD1 or TRBD2 (6 bases each). CDR1 and CDR2 from the germline V gene are MNHEY and SMNVEV (reference sequence). CDR3 length equals 15 residues. The V and J ends lost 5 bases and 0 bases respectively, with 14 bases between them. The CDR3 nucleotides are TGTGCCAGCAGTCCCGCCGGGGGCAGCTCCTACGAGCAGTACTTC. It translates to CASSPAGGSSYEQYF.

This clonotype was picked up one time. The V and J genes are TRBV27 and TRBJ2-7; weak D call: TRBD1 (5 bases). The V gene lost 3 bases and the J gene lost 6 bases, with 12 bases spanning the gap. The CDR3 covers 13 residues. CDR1 and CDR2 (germline): MNHEY, SMNVEV (reference sequence). CDR3 sequence reads: CASSFDSWREQYF. The CDR3 DNA follows: TGTGCCAGCAGTTTCGACAGTTGGCGCGAGCAGTACTTC.

There are a few counts of this clonotype. The V gene is TRBV28, the J gene TRBJ2-3; 7 bases agree with TRBD1. Germline lookup yields CDR1 MDHEN and CDR2 SYDVKM. CDR3 length: 15 residues. Germline trimming cut 8 bases from V and 3 bases from J; bases unmatched to any gene: 11. CDR3 nucleotides: TGTGCCAGCTTTACCCGACAGGGTCTTACAGATACGCAGTATTTT. Amino acids: CASFTRQGLTDTQYF. Together with reference TRBV28 and TRBJ2-3, the CDR3 gives the full variable domain: DVKVTQSSRYLVKRTGEKVFLECVQDMDHENMFWYRQDPGLGLRLIYFSYDVKMKEKGDIPEGYSVSREKKERFSLILESASTNQTSMYLCASFTRQGLTDTQYFGPGTRLTVL.

Only a few counts were recorded for this clonotype. The chain combines TRBV11-2 with TRBJ2-2; TRBD2 agrees at 8 bases. The CDR3 extends over 16 amino acids. Germline loops: CDR1 SGHAT, CDR2 FQNNGV. Unmatched junction bases numbered 8, after V lost 3 bases and J lost 5 bases. Here the CDR3 reads CASSFRGGDPTGELFF. CDR3 DNA sequence: TGTGCCAGCAGCTTCCGGGGGGGAGACCCGACCGGGGAGCTGTTTTTT.

This clonotype was detected ten times or more. The rearrangement uses TRBV11-2 and TRBJ2-3, with 14 bases aligning to TRBD2. This CDR3 region has 15 residues. Germline V gene sequence: CDR1 SGHAT, CDR2 FQNNGV. V lost 5 bases to trimming and J lost 8 bases; unmatched junction nucleotides: 6. CDR3 in amino acids: CASSPTGTSGSTQYF. CDR3 in DNA: TGTGCCAGCAGCCCTACCGGGACTAGCGGGAGTACGCAGTATTTT.

This clonotype was counted at least ten times. The chain carries TRBV7-9 and TRBJ2-1, with D perhaps matching TRBD1 or TRBD2 (5 bases each). The germline V gene has CDR1 SEHNR and CDR2 FQNEAQ (reference sequence). The CDR3 loop spans 13 amino acids. With 1 base removed from V and 10 bases from J, the gap between germline ends came to 11 bases. DNA of the CDR3: TGTGCCAGCAGCTTAGAGGGACGTAAAGAGCAGTTCTTC. Protein: CASSLEGRKEQFF.

The chain employs TRBV20-1 and TRBJ1-5; weak D call: TRBD1 (5 bases). The V end lost 3 bases, the J end lost 4 bases, and 7 bases lay between the germline ends. CDR1 and CDR2 (germline): DFQATT, SNEGSKA (reference sequence). The CDR3 is 12 amino acids. CDR3 region: CSASQGNQPQHF. CDR3 sequence (DNA): TGCAGTGCTAGCCAGGGTAATCAGCCCCAGCATTTT.

This clonotype occurred a few times. The V call is TRBV7-2, the J call TRBJ1-1; D gene uncertain. CDR3 length: 14 amino acids. Germline loops: CDR1 SGHTA, CDR2 FQGNSA. Trimming shortened V by 5 bases and J by 0 bases, and 10 bases separated the two germline ends. CDR3 loop: CASSPTGLNTEAFF. In DNA, the CDR3 is TGTGCCAGCAGCCCAACTGGGCTGAACACTGAAGCTTTCTTT.

This clonotype was detected ten times or more. This chain joins TRBV18 and TRBJ2-3, with unresolved D. The ends were cut back, 3 bases at V and 6 bases at J, with 7 bases in the middle. Germline lookup yields CDR1 KGHSH and CDR2 LQKENI. This CDR3 region has 12 residues. CDR3 nucleotide sequence: TGTGCCAGCTCACCCCCCCCGGATACGCAGTATTTT. It is translated as CASSPPPDTQYF.

This chain links TRBV27 with TRBJ2-7, with 8 bases aligning to TRBD2. The J segment lost 6 bases and the V segment lost 2 bases, leaving 6 bases of the junction unmatched. Germline V lookup: CDR1 MNHEY, CDR2 SMNVEV (reference sequence). This CDR3 has 14 residues. The CDR3 bases are TGTGCCAGCAGTTTAGCGGGAGGATCCCTCGAGCAGTACTTC. Its protein product is CASSLAGGSLEQYF.

The rearrangement links TRBV6-6 to TRBJ1-6, with TRBD1 identical over 7 bases. V lost 10 bases to trimming and J lost 7 bases; unmatched junction nucleotides: 10. From germline, CDR1 is MNHNY and CDR2 SVGAGI (reference sequence). This CDR3 has 14 amino acids. The CDR3 DNA follows: TGTGCCACCTTACCCGGACAGGAGAATTCACCCCTCCACTTT. Its protein product is CATLPGQENSPLHF.

This chain joins TRBV6-4 and TRBJ2-3; 9 bases align to TRBD2. CDR3 length: 14 residues. Germline loops: CDR1 MRHNA, CDR2 SNTAGT. With V trimmed by 2 bases and J by 4 bases, 1 base remained unmatched. CDR3 sequence reads: CASSDGTSPDTQYF. The CDR3 region has the DNA TGTGCCAGCAGTGACGGGACTAGCCCAGATACGCAGTATTTT.

This clonotype occurred a few times. The chain couples TRBV7-9 to TRBJ2-5, with D perhaps given as TRBD1 or TRBD2 (6 bases each). With 5 bases removed from V and 1 base from J, the gap between germline ends came to 17 bases. This CDR3 comprises 16 residues. In germline, CDR1 is SEHNR, CDR2 FQNEAQ (reference sequence). The CDR3 bases are TGTGCCAGCAGCCCCCGGGGGCGGGCCCGCCAAGAGACCCAGTACTTC. Amino acid sequence: CASSPRGRARQETQYF.

This rearrangement joins TRBV28 to TRBJ2-1, with 12 bases aligning to TRBD2. Germline CDR1 reads MDHEN; CDR2 reads SYDVKM. The CDR3 totals 15 residues. Losses at the gene ends were 5 bases for V and 13 bases for J; bases not matched to a gene: 12. CDR3 loop: CASSPLTSGSFCQFF. CDR3 DNA: TGTGCCAGCAGTCCATTGACTAGCGGGAGTTTCTGCCAGTTCTTC.

The gene calls are TRBV6-1 and TRBJ2-1, with 12 bases fitting TRBD2. In germline, CDR1 is MNHNS, CDR2 SASEGT. The V segment lost 4 bases and the J segment 4 bases; nucleotides outside the gene matches: 5. This CDR3 region has 16 residues. Written as DNA, the CDR3 is TGTGCCAGCAGTGGCAAGACTAGCGGGGGATACAATGAGCAGTTCTTC. This codes for CASSGKTSGGYNEQFF.

At least ten counts were recorded for this clonotype. The rearrangement links TRBV20-1 to TRBJ2-1; 9 bases line up with TRBD2. The CDR3 covers 13 residues. The V and J ends lost 8 bases and 4 bases, in that order; junction bases with no gene match: 6. Per germline, CDR1 DFQATT and CDR2 SNEGSKA (reference sequence). CDR3 DNA sequence: TGCAGTCCCGGGACTAGCAGATACAATGAGCAGTTCTTC. Protein: CSPGTSRYNEQFF.

This clonotype was counted many times. This sequence joins TRBV4-1 and TRBJ2-1; TRBD2 aligns across 8 bases. CDR1 and CDR2 (germline): MGHRA, YSYEKL. There are 18 residues in the CDR3. With 0 bases clipped from V and 9 bases from J, the junction kept 16 bases outside the gene matches. The CDR3 protein is CASSQDITRSGRYAEQFF. The CDR3 region has the DNA TGCGCCAGCAGCCAAGATATAACGAGGAGCGGGAGATACGCTGAGCAGTTCTTC.

The chain links TRBV4-3 to TRBJ2-1; 7 nucleotides match TRBD2. Germline V gives CDR1 LGHNA, CDR2 YSLEER. This CDR3 spans 20 amino acids. J lost 0 bases, V lost 0 bases, and 14 bases had no gene match. The CDR3 is CASSQDWPPGLLSSYNEQFF. The CDR3, as DNA: TGCGCCAGCAGCCAAGATTGGCCCCCGGGACTACTTAGCTCCTACAATGAGCAGTTCTTC.

This clonotype was detected only a few times. This chain links TRBV20-1 with TRBJ2-4; D not certain. CDR1 and CDR2 (germline): DFQATT, SNEGSKA (reference sequence). This CDR3 comprises 13 residues. V was trimmed by 1 base and J by 2 bases, leaving 6 bases between them. The chain's CDR3 is CSARVSTKNIQYF. CDR3 coding DNA: TGCAGTGCTAGAGTCAGTACCAAAAACATTCAGTACTTC.

This clonotype was seen many times. The chain couples TRBV9 to TRBJ2-1; D unclear. V was shortened by 0 bases and J by 5 bases, with 12 bases between the two germline ends. Germline V gives CDR1 SGDLS, CDR2 YYNGEE. CDR3 length: 15 amino acids. CDR3 region: CASSVAPNLNNEQFF. The CDR3 DNA follows: TGTGCCAGCAGCGTAGCGCCGAATCTAAACAATGAGCAGTTCTTC.

The chain uses TRBV27 and TRBJ1-2; D may be TRBD1 (5 bases). The ends were cut back, 9 bases at V and 0 bases at J, with 17 bases in the middle. In germline, CDR1 is MNHEY, CDR2 SMNVEV (reference sequence). The CDR3 length is 15 residues. The CDR3 nucleotides are TGTGCCAGTGGAGGGGCAGGCCGATCTAACTATGGCTACACCTTC. As protein: CASGGAGRSNYGYTF.